These 29 T cell receptor beta chains came from one sample sequenced in a study of blood T cell repertoires in COVID-19. Libraries were prepared by immunoSEQ multiplex PCR; TCRdb keeps only in-frame clonotypes and omits some of them. The sample includes roughly 400,000 clones, around nine tenths of them seen just once. Input material: PBMCs or T cells enriched from blood (not recorded which). These receptors came from a woman between 50 and 59 years old who had recovered from COVID-19.

The gene calls are TRBV11-2 and TRBJ1-6; D unclear. The germline V gene encodes CDR1 SGHAT and CDR2 FQNNGV. V was clipped by 3 bases and J by 10 bases, with 10 bases between them. This CDR3 comprises 13 residues. The CDR3 DNA sequence: TGTGCCAGCAGCTTGCAGTTTCAGTCACCCCTCCACTTT. This translates into CASSLQFQSPLHF. Combining the CDR3 with reference TRBV11-2 and TRBJ1-6 gives the whole variable domain EAGVAQSPRYKIIEKRQSVAFWCNPISGHATLYWYQQILGQGPKLLIQFQNNGVVDDSQLPKDRFSAERLKGVDSTLKIQPAKLEDSAVYLCASSLQFQSPLHFGNGTRLTVT.

The chain couples TRBV19 to TRBJ1-2, with D hard to call. Trimming took off 2 bases at V and 4 bases at J, with 11 bases between the two ends. From germline, CDR1 is LNHDA and CDR2 SQIVND (reference sequence). The CDR3 covers 14 residues. The CDR3 nucleotides read TGTGCCAGTAGTATAAAAGTTAGCGGCTATGGCTACACCTTC. It yields the protein CASSIKVSGYGYTF.

A word on this clone: Other nucleotide sequences from this sample produce the same CDR3. CDR3 region: CASSPPGAYEQYF. The CDR3 bases are TGTGCCAGCTCACCACCGGGAGCCTACGAGCAGTACTTC. The chain combines TRBV18 with TRBJ2-7, with D possibly matching TRBD2 (5 bases). CDR1 and CDR2 (germline): KGHSH, LQKENI. The CDR3 extends over 13 amino acids. Trimming shortened V by 0 bases and J by 2 bases, and 5 bases separated the two germline ends.

The chain is built from TRBV2 and TRBJ1-3; no firm D call. CDR3 length: 12 amino acids. Trimming left V 6 bases short and J 0 bases short, with 3 bases between. Germline V gene sequence: CDR1 SNHLY, CDR2 FYNNEI. CDR3 DNA sequence: TGTGCCAGCAGCAACTCTGGAAACACCATATATTTT. Protein sequence: CASSNSGNTIYF.

V gene TRBV4-1 combines with J gene TRBJ2-7; 10 bases line up with TRBD2. This CDR3 region has 18 residues. V lost 1 base, J lost 4 bases, and 13 bases stayed unmatched. Germline V gene data show CDR1 as MGHRA and CDR2 as YSYEKL. The CDR3 loop reads CASSQVASGGAFGYEQYF. The CDR3 bases are TGCGCCAGCAGCCAAGTAGCCAGCGGGGGGGCTTTCGGTTACGAGCAGTACTTC.

J is TRBJ1-2 and V is TRBV6-5; D gene unclear. CDR1 is MNHEY, CDR2 SVGAGI, per germline. The germline V and J ends were trimmed by 11 bases and 3 bases, with 13 bases remaining between them. This CDR3 spans 12 amino acids. In nucleotides, the CDR3 is TGTGCCTCACGGGGTAGCTACTATGGCTACACCTTC. It encodes CASRGSYYGYTF.

As regards this clone: An end of the junction differs from the germline gene, which may be a read error. The V gene is TRBV28, the J gene TRBJ1-3; 7 bases fit TRBD1. Germline V gives CDR1 MDHEN, CDR2 SYDVKM. This CDR3 spans 13 amino acids. CDR3 in amino acids: CAGRGEDGNTIYF. Written as DNA, the CDR3 is TGTGCCGGCAGGGGGGAGGACGGAAACACCATATATTTT.

The chain has TRBV5-5 and TRBJ1-2, with 9 bases identical to TRBD1. CDR1 and CDR2 (germline): SGHKS, YYEKEE (reference sequence). After removal of 4 bases from V and 0 bases from J, the junction contained 13 bases not matched to a gene. This CDR3 is built from 18 residues. The CDR3: CASSPRMGQGVTNYGYTF. The CDR3 DNA follows: TGTGCCAGCAGCCCGCGGATGGGACAGGGAGTAACTAACTATGGCTACACCTTC. Variable domain in full (rest from reference TRBV5-5 and TRBJ1-2): DAGVTQSPTHLIKTRGQQVTLRCSPISGHKSVSWYQQVLGQGPQFIFQYYEKEERGRGNFPDRFSARQFPNYSSELNVNALLLGDSALYLCASSPRMGQGVTNYGYTFGSGTRLTVV.

This sequence joins TRBV7-2 and TRBJ2-1, with D possibly matching TRBD2 (7 bases). V lost 5 bases to trimming and J lost 0 bases, with 23 bases between them. The germline gives CDR1 SGHTA, CDR2 FQGNSA. The CDR3 length is 19 residues. Here the CDR3 DNA reads TGTGCCAGCAGCCCAGGGGCGGGGACTAAAATCAGCTCCTACAATGAGCAGTTCTTC. Its translation: CASSPGAGTKISSYNEQFF.

The rearrangement joins TRBV4-1 to TRBJ1-1; tentatively, D is TRBD1 (6 bases). CDR1 is MGHRA and CDR2 is YSYEKL in the germline V gene. V was shortened by 5 bases and J by 3 bases, with 16 bases between the two germline ends. This CDR3 has 15 amino acids. CDR3 coding DNA: TGCGCCAGCAGCGTGGAGGGGGGGCGCGACACTGAAGCTTTCTTT. This sequence encodes CASSVEGGRDTEAFF.

The CDR3 loop reads CASSLSIVSGETQYF. CDR3 coding DNA: TGTGCCAGCAGTTTATCGATAGTAAGCGGAGAGACCCAGTACTTC. The chain joins TRBV27 to TRBJ2-5; a weak D match, TRBD2 (5 bases). V lost 0 bases, J lost 4 bases, and 12 bases lay in between. Per germline, CDR1 MNHEY and CDR2 SMNVEV (reference sequence). This CDR3 contains 15 residues.

The CDR3 here is CATSRAGQVADTQYF. For the CDR3, the DNA is TGTGCCACCAGCAGGGCAGGCCAGGTTGCAGATACGCAGTATTTT. V gene TRBV15 combines with J gene TRBJ2-3; D uncertain. V was shortened by 3 bases and J by 4 bases, with 14 bases between the two germline ends. This CDR3 spans 15 amino acids. Germline loops: CDR1 LNHNV, CDR2 YYDKDF (reference sequence). The variable domain in full, with the rest retrieved from reference TRBV15 and TRBJ2-3, is DAMVIQNPRYQVTQFGKPVTLSCSQTLNHNVMYWYQQKSSQAPKLLFHYYDKDFNNEADTPDNFQSRRPNTSFCFLDIRSPGLGDTAMYLCATSRAGQVADTQYFGPGTRLTVL.

The V and J genes are TRBV19 and TRBJ1-2; 8 bases align to TRBD1. V lost 3 bases and J lost 0; bases outside the gene matches: 15. In germline, CDR1 is LNHDA, CDR2 SQIVND (reference sequence). The CDR3 loop spans 19 amino acids. The CDR3 spells CASSIWGQGAASTNYGYTF. The CDR3 DNA is TGTGCCAGTAGTATTTGGGGCCAGGGGGCGGCGTCTACTAACTATGGCTACACCTTC.

The rearrangement links TRBV23-1 to TRBJ2-1; TRBD2 matches 9 bases. TRBV23-1 is assigned to the ORF class and has an uncertain function. The CDR3 length is 15 residues. With V trimmed by 3 bases and J by 7 bases, 7 bases remained unmatched. In nucleotides, the CDR3 is TGCGCCAGCAGTCAGTTTCTAGCGGGGAAGAATGAGCAGTTCTTC. It translates to CASSQFLAGKNEQFF.

The rearrangement joins TRBV29-1 to TRBJ1-2; 8 bases are shared with TRBD1. V shed 0 bases and J 7 bases; nucleotides not matched to a gene: 10. The germline V gene encodes CDR1 SQVTM and CDR2 ANQGSEA. The CDR3 totals 15 residues. This CDR3 reads CSVEDPATGGIGYTF. The CDR3 DNA is TGCAGCGTTGAAGACCCCGCCACAGGGGGGATTGGCTACACCTTC. Looking up the rest from reference TRBV29-1 and TRBJ1-2 gives the full variable domain: SAVISQKPSRDICQRGTSLTIQCQVDSQVTMMFWYRQQPGQSLTLIATANQGSEATYESGFVIDKFPISRPNLTFSTLTVSNMSPEDSSIYLCSVEDPATGGIGYTFGSGTRLTVV.

CDR3 residues: CASSFQGGRGWSGANVLTF. The CDR3 region has the DNA TGTGCCAGCAGCTTCCAGGGGGGCCGGGGATGGTCTGGGGCCAACGTCCTGACTTTC. This chain joins TRBV7-2 and TRBJ2-6, with D possibly TRBD1 on 7 matching bases. In germline, CDR1 is SGHTA, CDR2 FQGNSA. V dropped 3 bases and J dropped 1 base, with 19 bases sitting between them. CDR3 length: 19 amino acids.

This clone came up a few times. The J gene is TRBJ1-2, the V gene TRBV9, with D hard to call. CDR1 is SGDLS and CDR2 is YYNGEE in the germline V gene. V lost 0 bases to trimming and J lost 8 bases, with 20 bases between them. This CDR3 is built from 16 residues. CDR3 amino acids: CASSVAGPRSPDGYTF. The CDR3 DNA follows: TGTGCCAGCAGCGTAGCAGGCCCCCGTTCGCCTGACGGCTACACCTTC.

The gene calls are TRBV2 and TRBJ1-4; no definite D call. The ends were cut back, 2 bases at V and 0 bases at J, with 10 bases in the middle. Germline assignment: CDR1 SNHLY and CDR2 FYNNEI. The CDR3 has 16 residues. The CDR3 loop reads CASSEPLTTTNEKLFF. The CDR3 nucleotides read TGTGCCAGCAGTGAACCCCTTACTACAACTAATGAAAAACTGTTTTTT. Full variable domain (outside the CDR3, taken from reference TRBV2 and TRBJ1-4): EPEVTQTPSHQVTQMGQEVILRCVPISNHLYFYWYRQILGQKVEFLVSFYNNEISEKSEIFDDQFSVERPDGSNFTLKIRSTKLEDSAMYFCASSEPLTTTNEKLFFGSGTQLSVL.

V usage is TRBV7-9 and J usage is TRBJ2-5; tentatively, D is TRBD1 (6 bases). This CDR3 has 14 residues. The V end lost 3 bases, the J end lost 5 bases, and 13 bases lay between the germline ends. Germline lookup yields CDR1 SEHNR and CDR2 FQNEAQ (reference sequence). The CDR3 nucleotides are TGTGCCAGCAGCTTCACAGGGAACCTGGAGACCCAGTACTTC. It translates to CASSFTGNLETQYF.

The genes are TRBV6-5 and TRBJ2-7; D gene unclear. V gave up 8 bases and J gave up 2 bases, with 13 bases separating them. This CDR3 has 13 residues. CDR1 MNHEY and CDR2 SVGAGI come from the germline V gene. The CDR3 DNA follows: TGTGCCAGCCGACTGCCTGCGACCTACGAGCAGTACTTC. This codes for CASRLPATYEQYF.

V and J are TRBV5-3 and TRBJ1-5; TRBD1 is a possible D gene (6 bases). TRBV5-3 belongs to the ORF category, with a function that is uncertain. The germline V and J ends were trimmed by 0 bases and 9 bases, with 22 bases remaining between them. The CDR3 runs to 17 residues. The CDR3 DNA follows: TGTGCCAGAAGCTTGGTCTTTCCGGACAGCGCCTCGGGGCCCCAGCATTTT. Its translation: CARSLVFPDSASGPQHF.

V gene TRBV7-9 combines with J gene TRBJ1-2; D might be TRBD1 (6 bases). The CDR3 covers 15 residues. Trimming stripped 3 bases from V and 4 bases from J, with 15 bases between. Germline CDR1 is SEHNR and CDR2 is FQNEAQ (reference sequence). The CDR3 DNA reads as TGTGCCAGCAGCTTCCGGACAGACGTCCGCTATGGCTACACCTTC. Its protein is CASSFRTDVRYGYTF.

J is TRBJ2-3 and V is TRBV12-5; the match to TRBD2 covers 7 bases. CDR3 length equals 14 residues. In germline, CDR1 is LGHNT, CDR2 FRNRAP. Losses at the gene ends were 4 bases for V and 0 bases for J; bases not matched to a gene: 1. CDR3 in amino acids: CASGSSGSTDTQYF. CDR3 DNA sequence: TGTGCTAGTGGTTCTAGCGGTAGCACAGATACGCAGTATTTT.

The chain employs TRBV14 and TRBJ2-3; 8 bases fit TRBD1. CDR1 is SGHDN and CDR2 is FVKESK in the germline V gene. The CDR3 length is 16 residues. The ends lost 0 bases at V and 3 bases at J; junction bases unmatched: 5. The CDR3 DNA is TGTGCCAGCAGCCAAGAAGTGGACAGGGCTACAGATACGCAGTATTTT. It codes for CASSQEVDRATDTQYF.

The V gene is TRBV4-3, the J gene TRBJ1-3; D unclear. The length of the CDR3 is 16 residues. The V gene's germline CDR1 is LGHNA and CDR2 YSLEER. V dropped 6 bases and J dropped 4 bases, with 19 bases sitting between them. CDR3 DNA sequence: TGCGCCAGCAGGCAAAACCTCGGACTGGACGGAAACACCATATATTTT. It is translated as CASRQNLGLDGNTIYF.

The rearrangement links TRBV18 to TRBJ1-5; D unclear. Trimming stripped 2 bases from V and 3 bases from J, with 8 bases between. The CDR3 covers 14 residues. The germline gives CDR1 KGHSH, CDR2 LQKENI. CDR3 residues: CASSPETLNQPQHF. The CDR3 bases are TGTGCCAGCTCACCAGAAACTCTCAATCAGCCCCAGCATTTT.

The rearrangement links TRBV11-3 to TRBJ2-2; TRBD1 agrees at 9 bases. There are 14 residues in the CDR3. The V segment lost 8 bases and the J segment 1 base; nucleotides outside the gene matches: 2. Looked up from germline, CDR1 is SGHNT and CDR2 is YENEEA. CDR3 sequence reads: CASRDRVNTGELFF. In DNA, the CDR3 is TGTGCCAGCCGGGACAGGGTGAACACCGGGGAGCTGTTTTTT.

The chain uses TRBV2 and TRBJ2-7, with D possibly being TRBD1 (6 bases). Trimming shortened V by 0 bases and J by 10 bases, and 16 bases separated the two germline ends. The CDR3 spans 14 residues. CDR1 is SNHLY, CDR2 FYNNEI, per germline. The CDR3 here is CASSEAFSTGRQYF. CDR3 bases: TGTGCCAGCAGTGAAGCTTTTAGCACAGGGAGACAGTACTTC. Together with reference TRBV2 and TRBJ2-7, the CDR3 gives the full variable domain: EPEVTQTPSHQVTQMGQEVILRCVPISNHLYFYWYRQILGQKVEFLVSFYNNEISEKSEIFDDQFSVERPDGSNFTLKIRSTKLEDSAMYFCASSEAFSTGRQYFGPGTRLTVT.

The CDR3 is CASSQEGRGGVYEQYF. In nucleotides, the CDR3 is TGCGCCAGCAGCCAAGAAGGTCGGGGGGGCGTTTACGAGCAGTACTTC. This chain joins TRBV4-3 and TRBJ2-7, with 8 positions matching TRBD2. V was pared by 0 bases and J by 4 bases, with 8 bases of the junction left unmatched. The length of the CDR3 is 16 residues. Germline V gene lookup returns CDR1 LGHNA and CDR2 YSLEER.